The TCR beta chain described here comes from a study of CD8+ T cells in alopecia areata. The authors extracted RNA and reverse transcribed it into cDNA as the sequencing template. Here immunoSEQ multiplex PCR was the method, and the copy in TCRdb shows in-frame clones only, minus some. This sample has over 100,000 clones, with more than 40% found just once. Treatment here: oral pan-JAK inhibitor, 5-10 mg twice daily. The V and J ends lost 0 bases and 6 bases respectively, with 12 bases between them. The CDR3 contains 14 residues. Looked up from germline, CDR1 is GTSNPN and CDR2 is SVGIG (reference sequence).

The receptor comes from a human donor with alopecia areata. V usage is TRBV30 and J usage is TRBJ2-1, with D tentatively TRBD2 (7 bases). Material: CD4+ T cells sorted from blood, obtained at week 4, from a patient treated with tofacitinib. The CDR3 DNA follows: TGTGCCTGGAGTGTGAGGGGGGGCCCCAATGAGCAGTTCTTC. Protein: CAWSVRGGPNEQFF.